This entry lists 10 T cell receptor beta chains sequenced from one sample in a study of T-cell reconstitution after alpha-beta-depleted transplantation in children. The TCRbeta library was prepared with unique molecular identifiers. TCRdb re-derived calls from the PCR reads in MiXCR, one entry per CDR3 protein. Among 250,000 to 350,000 distinct CDR3 sequences listed, over 8% were seen once. The input for sequencing was PBMCs from the stem cell graft donor, taken from the stem cell graft. The source is a human donor who donated a stem cell graft to a child with SCID.

In this sample, this clonotype turned up a few times. The chain carries TRBV6-1 and TRBJ1-1; D ambiguous. Germline CDR1 MNHNS, CDR2 SASEGT. CDR3 length equals 13 residues. Trimming took off 7 bases at V and 1 base at J, with 10 bases between the two ends. In DNA, the CDR3 is TGTGCCAGCACCATCCGGGGGAACACTGAAGCTTTCTTT. It yields the protein CASTIRGNTEAFF.

This clonotype was seen a handful of times. The chain joins TRBV7-9 to TRBJ2-7, with TRBD2 as a possible D gene (5 bases). The germline gives CDR1 SEHNR, CDR2 FQNEAQ (reference sequence). The CDR3 is made up of 12 amino acids. Deletions cut 4 bases from V and 4 bases from J, with 8 bases between. The CDR3 DNA follows: TGTGCCAGCAGCTCGGCGGGTTACGAGCAGTACTTC. Its translation: CASSSAGYEQYF. The full variable domain, in which reference TRBV7-9 and TRBJ2-7 provide the parts outside the CDR3, is DTGVSQNPRHKITKRGQNVTFRCDPISEHNRLYWYRQTLGQGPEFLTYFQNEAQLEKSRLLSDRFSAERPKGSFSTLEIQRTEQGDSAMYLCASSSAGYEQYFGPGTRLTVT.

The V and J genes are TRBV25-1 and TRBJ1-1; 8 nucleotides match TRBD1. CDR1 is MGHDK and CDR2 is SYGVNS in the germline V gene. V dropped 6 bases and J dropped 3; count of bases not matched to a gene: 12. The CDR3 totals 16 residues. CDR3 in amino acids: CASRDTGGVGYTEAFF. The CDR3 DNA follows: TGTGCCAGCAGGGATACAGGGGGAGTAGGATACACTGAAGCTTTCTTT.

The chain is built from TRBV6-1 and TRBJ2-3; 10 bases line up with TRBD2. The V gene's germline CDR1 is MNHNS and CDR2 SASEGT. The CDR3 covers 15 residues. The J segment lost 2 bases and the V segment lost 2 bases, leaving 1 base of the junction unmatched. The CDR3 DNA reads TGTGCCAGCAGTGAACTAGCGGGGGACACAGATACGCAGTATTTT. Its translation is CASSELAGDTDTQYF.

This clonotype was recorded at least ten times. The J gene is TRBJ2-4, the V gene TRBV12-3 or TRBV12-4; D not certain. The ends were cut back, 5 bases at V and 4 bases at J, with 12 bases in the middle. The CDR3 is 14 residues long. CDR3 sequence: CASSNRALKNIQYF. CDR3 nucleotides: TGTGCCAGCAGTAACCGGGCGCTAAAAAACATTCAGTACTTC.

The chain combines TRBV7-9 with TRBJ2-5; the match to TRBD1 covers 11 bases. This CDR3 is 15 amino acids long. The germline CDR1 and CDR2 sequences are SEHNR and FQNEAQ (reference sequence). V shed 3 bases and J 2 bases; nucleotides not matched to a gene: 2. CDR3 DNA sequence: TGTGCCAGCAGCTTCGGGACAGGGGGACAAGAGACCCAGTACTTC. This translates into CASSFGTGGQETQYF.

This clonotype was counted only a few times. CDR3 DNA sequence: TGCGCCAGCAGCGCGGGACTCTCCAGCTCCTACAATGAGCAGTTCTTC. This gives the protein CASSAGLSSSYNEQFF. This sequence joins TRBV5-1 and TRBJ2-1, with D tentatively TRBD2 (6 bases). The CDR3 covers 16 residues. Looked up from germline, CDR1 is SGHRS and CDR2 is YFSETQ. V shed 4 bases and J shed 0 bases, with 14 bases lying between them.

The genes are TRBV5-1 and TRBJ2-7; 8 bases align to TRBD1. CDR1 SGHRS and CDR2 YFSETQ come from the germline V gene. The CDR3 length is 14 residues. The junction had 1 base not matched to a gene; V was cut back by 2 bases and J by 0 bases. CDR3 loop: CASSLQGVSYEQYF. CDR3 in DNA: TGCGCCAGCAGCTTACAGGGGGTCTCCTACGAGCAGTACTTC.

This clonotype was counted many times. J is TRBJ2-5 and V is TRBV5-6; TRBD1 or TRBD2 may be the D gene (5 bases each). The CDR3 extends over 19 amino acids. Germline values: CDR1 SGHDT, CDR2 YYEEEE. V gave up 1 base and J gave up 2 bases, with 24 bases separating them. CDR3 loop: CASSLFKLGGPGNQETQYF. DNA for the CDR3: TGTGCCAGCAGCTTGTTTAAATTAGGCGGGCCAGGGAATCAAGAGACCCAGTACTTC.

This clonotype was seen a few times. The J gene is TRBJ2-4, the V gene TRBV12-5; D uncertain. From germline, CDR1 is LGHNT and CDR2 FRNRAP. Deletions cut 5 bases from V and 3 bases from J, with 2 bases between. The CDR3 runs to 11 residues. CDR3 loop: CASGVKNIQYF. In DNA, the CDR3 is TGTGCTAGTGGTGTCAAAAACATTCAGTACTTC.